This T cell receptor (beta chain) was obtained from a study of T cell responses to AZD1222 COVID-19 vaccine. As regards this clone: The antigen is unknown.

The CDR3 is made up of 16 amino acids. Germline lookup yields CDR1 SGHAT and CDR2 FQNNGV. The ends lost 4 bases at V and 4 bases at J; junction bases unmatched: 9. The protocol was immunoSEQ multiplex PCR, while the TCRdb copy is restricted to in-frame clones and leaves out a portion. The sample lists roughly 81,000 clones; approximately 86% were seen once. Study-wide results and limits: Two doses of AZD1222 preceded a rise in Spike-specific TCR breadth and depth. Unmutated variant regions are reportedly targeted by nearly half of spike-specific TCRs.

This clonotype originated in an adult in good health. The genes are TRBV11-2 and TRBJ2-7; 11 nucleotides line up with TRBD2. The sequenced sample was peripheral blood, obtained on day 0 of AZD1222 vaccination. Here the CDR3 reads CASSSEWGLAEYEQYF. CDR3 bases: TGTGCCAGCAGCTCTGAGTGGGGACTAGCGGAATACGAGCAGTACTTC.